These T cell receptor beta chains were read from a single sample in a study of blood T cell repertoires in COVID-19. Method: immunoSEQ multiplex PCR; TCRdb's copy keeps in-frame clones and lacks some. The sample consists of some 250,000 clones, 70% to 85% of them appearing once. Sequences were obtained from peripheral blood. These TCRs come from a woman older than 75 with acute or convalescent COVID-19. CDR3s include the opening cysteine and the closing phenylalanine or tryptophan. D genes are given only for firm matches. Rows may omit the clone size; those that give it use once, few, many or a size class.

TRBV3-1/TRBV3-2	TRBJ1-3	NA	NA	TGTGCCAGCAGCTATGACAGGTCTGGAAACACCATATATTTT	CASSYDRSGNTIYF
TRBV5-1	TRBJ1-1	TRBD1	NA	TGCGCCAGCAGCCGGGACAGTCCGAACACTGAAGCTTTCTTT	CASSRDSPNTEAFF
TRBV5-1	TRBJ1-5	NA	NA	TGCGCCAGCAGTCCAACCGGGACAAACGATCAGCCCCAGCATTTT	CASSPTGTNDQPQHF
TRBV7-2	TRBJ2-5	TRBD2	NA	TGTGCCAGCAGCCCTGGGGGGGGGTTAAAGACCCAGTACTTC	CASSPGGGLKTQYF
TRBV3-1/TRBV3-2	TRBJ2-1	TRBD2	NA	TGTGCCAGCAGCCTCCTAGCGGGGGGGCCCGATGAGCAGTTCTTC	CASSLLAGGPDEQFF
TRBV18	TRBJ1-5	TRBD1	NA	TGTGCCAGCTCCCGGGACAGAAATCAGCCCCAGCATTTT	CASSRDRNQPQHF
TRBV7-9	TRBJ1-4	NA	few	TGTGCCAGCAGCTTCGACAGGTCGGCCGCTAATGAAAAACTGTTTTTT	CASSFDRSAANEKLFF
TRBV6-5	TRBJ1-5	TRBD1	once	TGTGCCAGCAGTTACCCGACAGGGATCGGGCAGCCCCAGCATTTT	CASSYPTGIGQPQHF
TRBV28	TRBJ2-1	NA	once	TGTGCCAGCAGCGTCCGCTGGACAGCATCTGATGAGCAGTTCTTC	CASSVRWTASDEQFF
TRBV18	TRBJ1-5	TRBD1	NA	TGTGCCAGCTCACCAACAACAGGGGTCGACGGCAATCAGCCCCAGCATTTT	CASSPTTGVDGNQPQHF
TRBV6-6	TRBJ2-3	TRBD2	NA	TGTGCCAGCAGTCCGGACGGGAGGGGGACTAGCACAGATACGCAGTATTTT	CASSPDGRGTSTDTQYF
TRBV12-3/TRBV12-4	TRBJ2-7	TRBD2	NA	TGTGCCAGCAGTCAACTAGCGAGGGGCGAGCAGTACTTC	CASSQLARGEQYF
TRBV5-6	TRBJ1-5	NA	NA	TGTGCCAGCAGCTTGGGGCGGCACAATCAGCCCCAGCATTTT	CASSLGRHNQPQHF
TRBV6-1	TRBJ1-6	NA	few	TGTGCCAGCAGTGAAAGCGGGGTCGGGATTGGGATTAATTCACCCCTCCACTTT	CASSESGVGIGINSPLHF
TRBV7-9	TRBJ1-1	TRBD1	NA	TGTGCCAGCAGCCCGGGACAGGGGGGGAGGAACACTGAAGCTTTCTTT	CASSPGQGGRNTEAFF
TRBV10-1	TRBJ2-3	TRBD2	NA	TGCGCCAGCAGTGAGTCCGGACTAGCGGGGGGCCCAGATACGCAGTATTTT	CASSESGLAGGPDTQYF
TRBV18	TRBJ2-7	NA	NA	TGTGCCAGCTCACCAGACACAGGGGAGCAGTACTTC	CASSPDTGEQYF
TRBV29-1	TRBJ1-2	TRBD1	NA	TGCAGCGTTGACCCCGGGACAGGCAGCGGCTACACCTTC	CSVDPGTGSGYTF
TRBV30	TRBJ1-2	TRBD1	once	TGTGCCTGGGGGGACAGTGGCTACACCTTC	CAWGDSGYTF
TRBV12-5	TRBJ1-5	TRBD1	NA	TGTGCTAGTGGCCCCAGCAGGACAGGGGTAGGCAATCAGCCCCAGCATTTT	CASGPSRTGVGNQPQHF
TRBV9	TRBJ1-6	NA	NA	TGTGCCAGCAGCGCTCAGGGATCAGAAAATTCACCCCTCCACTTT	CASSAQGSENSPLHF
TRBV19	TRBJ1-5	NA	NA	TGTGCCAGTAGTATTGCGGGGGCGGGCAATCAGCCCCAGCATTTT	CASSIAGAGNQPQHF
TRBV27	TRBJ2-7	NA	NA	TGTGCCAGCAGTTTACAAGGGACAATCTACGAGCAGTACTTC	CASSLQGTIYEQYF